This T cell receptor (beta chain) stems from a study of beta chain features in type 1 diabetes. A few counts support this clone. Of the isolated RNA, all was reverse transcribed, and so the sequenced material was expressed TCRB transcripts. The repertoire was sequenced with immunoSEQ multiplex PCR; TCRdb's copy has only in-frame clones and lacks some. The table records around 500,000 clones, over 9.5% of them present only once. The length of the CDR3 is 14 residues. From germline, CDR1 is LGHNA and CDR2 YSLEER. Between the trimmed V and J ends, which lost 3 bases and 0 bases, there was a span of 8 bases.

The material sequenced was naive CD4+ T cells from blood. The gene calls are TRBV4-3 and TRBJ1-2; D is possibly TRBD1 (6 bases). The TCR was taken from a woman aged 18-30 years in good health. CDR3 residues: CASSHPGANYGYTF. The CDR3 DNA follows: TGCGCCAGCAGCCACCCAGGGGCTAACTATGGCTACACCTTC.